Here is one T cell receptor (beta chain) with its context. These data come from a study of blood T cell repertoires in COVID-19. TCRdb's copy holds only in-frame clones and misses some; the assay was immunoSEQ multiplex PCR. The sample lists fewer than 200,000 clones, 80% to 90% occurring once. The receptor was isolated from a woman aged 80 or over with acute or convalescent COVID-19. The sequenced material came from peripheral blood.

DNA for the CDR3: TGCAGCGTTGAAGAGGCGAGGGACACTGAAGCTTTCTTT. Its translation is CSVEEARDTEAFF. V is TRBV29-1 and J is TRBJ1-1; no definite D call. CDR3 length: 13 residues. The germline CDR1 and CDR2 sequences are SQVTM and ANQGSEA. V was clipped by 0 bases and J by 3 bases, with 8 bases between them.